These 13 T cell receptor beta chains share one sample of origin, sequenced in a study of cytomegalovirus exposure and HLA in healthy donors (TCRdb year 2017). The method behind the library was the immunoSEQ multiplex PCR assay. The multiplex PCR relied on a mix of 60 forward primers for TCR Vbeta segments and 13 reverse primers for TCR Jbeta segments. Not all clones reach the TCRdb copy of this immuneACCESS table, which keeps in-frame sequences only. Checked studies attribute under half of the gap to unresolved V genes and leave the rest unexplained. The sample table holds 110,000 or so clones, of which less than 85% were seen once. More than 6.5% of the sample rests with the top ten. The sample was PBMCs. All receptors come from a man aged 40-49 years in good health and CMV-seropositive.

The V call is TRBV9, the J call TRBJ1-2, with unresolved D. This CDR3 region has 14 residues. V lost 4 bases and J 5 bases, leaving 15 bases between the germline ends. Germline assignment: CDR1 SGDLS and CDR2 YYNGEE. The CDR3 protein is CASSPAIGGYGYTF. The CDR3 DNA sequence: TGTGCCAGCAGCCCAGCAATCGGCGGGTATGGCTACACCTTC.

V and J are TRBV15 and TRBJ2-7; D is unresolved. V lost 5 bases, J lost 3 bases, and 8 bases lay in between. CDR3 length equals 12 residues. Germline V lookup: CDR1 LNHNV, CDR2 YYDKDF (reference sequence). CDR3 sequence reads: CATSARYYEQYF. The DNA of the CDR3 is TGTGCCACCAGCGCCCGGTACTACGAGCAGTACTTC.

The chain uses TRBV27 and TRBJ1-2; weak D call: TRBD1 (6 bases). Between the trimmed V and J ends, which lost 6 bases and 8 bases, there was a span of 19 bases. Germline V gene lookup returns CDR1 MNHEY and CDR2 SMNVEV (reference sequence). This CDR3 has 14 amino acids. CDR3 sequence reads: CASSSLGGGEGYTF. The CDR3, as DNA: TGTGCCAGCAGCTCATTAGGGGGGGGCGAGGGCTACACCTTC.

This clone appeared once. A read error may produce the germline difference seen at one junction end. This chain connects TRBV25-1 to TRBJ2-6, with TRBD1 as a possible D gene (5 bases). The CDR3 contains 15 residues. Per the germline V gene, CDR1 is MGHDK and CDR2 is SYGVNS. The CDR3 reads CASSEPGSGANGLTF. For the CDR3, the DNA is TGTGCCAGCAGTGAACCCGGCTCTGGGGCCAACGGCCTGACTTTC. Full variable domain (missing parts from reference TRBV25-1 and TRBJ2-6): EADIYQTPRYLVIGTGKKITLECSQTMGHDKMYWYQQDPGMELHLIHYSYGVNSTEKGDLSSESTVSRIRTEHFPLTLESARPSHTSQYLCASSEPGSGANGLTFGAGSRLTVL.

The CDR3 bases are TGTGCCAGCAGCTTGGCGGTGAACACTGAAGCTTTCTTT. This sequence encodes CASSLAVNTEAFF. The chain carries TRBV5-4 and TRBJ1-1; D call uncertain. The V gene lost 0 bases and the J gene lost 0 bases, with 3 bases spanning the gap. The length of the CDR3 is 13 residues. Germline loops: CDR1 SGHNT, CDR2 YYREEE (reference sequence).

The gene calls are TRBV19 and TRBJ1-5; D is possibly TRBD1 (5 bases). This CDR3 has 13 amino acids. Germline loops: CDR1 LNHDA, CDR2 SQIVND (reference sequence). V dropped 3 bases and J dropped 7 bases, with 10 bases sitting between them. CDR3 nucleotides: TGTGCCAGTAGTATTGGCGGGGCCCAGCCCCAGCATTTT. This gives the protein CASSIGGAQPQHF. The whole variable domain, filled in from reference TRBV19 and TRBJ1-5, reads DGGITQSPKYLFRKEGQNVTLSCEQNLNHDAMYWYRQDPGQGLRLIYYSQIVNDFQKGDIAEGYSVSREKKESFPLTVTSAQKNPTAFYLCASSIGGAQPQHFGDGTRLSIL.

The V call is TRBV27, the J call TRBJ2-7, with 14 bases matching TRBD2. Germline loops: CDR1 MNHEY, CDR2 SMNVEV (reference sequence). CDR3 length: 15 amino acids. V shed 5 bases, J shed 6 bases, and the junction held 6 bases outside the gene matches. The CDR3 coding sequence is TGTGCCAGCAGTCCGGGGACTAGCGGGAGTTCCGAGCAGTACTTC. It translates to CASSPGTSGSSEQYF.

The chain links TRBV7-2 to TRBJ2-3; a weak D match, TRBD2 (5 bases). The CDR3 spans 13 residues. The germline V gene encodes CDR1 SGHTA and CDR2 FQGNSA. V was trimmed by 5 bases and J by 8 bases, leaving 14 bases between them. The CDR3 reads CASSPRAASTQYF. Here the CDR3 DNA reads TGTGCCAGCAGCCCGCGGGCTGCTTCTACGCAGTATTTT.

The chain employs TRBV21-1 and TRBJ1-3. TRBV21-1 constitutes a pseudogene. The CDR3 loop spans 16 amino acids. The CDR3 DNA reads TGTGCCAGCAGCAAGGAGGCACTGAGCTCTGGAAACACCATATATTTT. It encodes CASSKEALSSGNTIYF.

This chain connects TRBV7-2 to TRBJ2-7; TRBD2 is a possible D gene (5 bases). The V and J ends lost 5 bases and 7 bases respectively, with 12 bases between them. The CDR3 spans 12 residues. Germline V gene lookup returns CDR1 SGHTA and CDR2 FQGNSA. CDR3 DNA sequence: TGTGCCAGCAGCGCCTCTAGCTGGGAGCAGTACTTC. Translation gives CASSASSWEQYF.

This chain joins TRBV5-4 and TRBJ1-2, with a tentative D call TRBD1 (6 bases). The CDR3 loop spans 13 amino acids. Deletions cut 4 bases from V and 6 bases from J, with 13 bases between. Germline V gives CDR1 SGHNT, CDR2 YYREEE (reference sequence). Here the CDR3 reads CASSLTYRDGYTF. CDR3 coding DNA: TGTGCCAGCAGCCTAACCTACAGGGATGGCTACACCTTC.

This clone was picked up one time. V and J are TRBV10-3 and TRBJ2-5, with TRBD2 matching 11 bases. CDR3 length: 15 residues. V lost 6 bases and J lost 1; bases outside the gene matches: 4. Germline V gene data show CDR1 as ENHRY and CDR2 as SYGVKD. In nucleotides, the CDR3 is TGTGCCATCAGGGATAGCGGGGGGGTCCAAGAGACCCAGTACTTC. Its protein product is CAIRDSGGVQETQYF.

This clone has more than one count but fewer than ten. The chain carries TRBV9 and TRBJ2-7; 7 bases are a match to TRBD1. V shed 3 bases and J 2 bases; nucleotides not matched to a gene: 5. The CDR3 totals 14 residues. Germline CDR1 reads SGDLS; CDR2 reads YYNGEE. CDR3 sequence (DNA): TGTGCCAGCAGCGCGACAGGGCGACCCTACGAGCAGTACTTC. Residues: CASSATGRPYEQYF. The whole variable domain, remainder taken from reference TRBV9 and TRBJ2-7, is DSGVTQTPKHLITATGQRVTLRCSPRSGDLSVYWYQQSLDQGLQFLIQYYNGEERAKGNILERFSAQQFPDLHSELNLSSLELGDSALYFCASSATGRPYEQYFGPGTRLTVT.